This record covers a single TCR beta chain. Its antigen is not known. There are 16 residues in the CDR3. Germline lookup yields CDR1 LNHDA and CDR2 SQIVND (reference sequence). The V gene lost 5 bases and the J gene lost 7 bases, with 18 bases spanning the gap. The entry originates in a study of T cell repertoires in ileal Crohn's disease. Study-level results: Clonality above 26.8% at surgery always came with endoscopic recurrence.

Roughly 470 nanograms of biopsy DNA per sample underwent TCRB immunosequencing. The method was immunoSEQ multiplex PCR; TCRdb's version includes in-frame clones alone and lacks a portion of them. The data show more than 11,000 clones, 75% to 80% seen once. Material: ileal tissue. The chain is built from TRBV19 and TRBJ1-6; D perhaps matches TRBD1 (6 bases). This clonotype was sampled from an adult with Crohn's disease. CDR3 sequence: CASSLRTDWGNSPLHF. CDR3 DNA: TGTGCCAGTAGTTTACGGACAGACTGGGGAAATTCACCCCTCCACTTT.